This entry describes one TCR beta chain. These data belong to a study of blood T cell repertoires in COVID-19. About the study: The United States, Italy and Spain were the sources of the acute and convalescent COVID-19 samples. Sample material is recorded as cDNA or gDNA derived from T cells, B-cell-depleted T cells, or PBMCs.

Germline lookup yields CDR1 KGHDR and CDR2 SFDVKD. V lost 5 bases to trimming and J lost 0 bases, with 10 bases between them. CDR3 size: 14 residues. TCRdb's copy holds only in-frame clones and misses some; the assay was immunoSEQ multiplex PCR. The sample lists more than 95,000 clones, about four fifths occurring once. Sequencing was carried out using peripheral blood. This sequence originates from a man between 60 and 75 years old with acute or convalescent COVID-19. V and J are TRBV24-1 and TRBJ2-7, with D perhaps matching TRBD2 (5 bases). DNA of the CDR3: TGTGCCACCAGTGGAAAGACTACCTCCTACGAGCAGTACTTC. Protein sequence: CATSGKTTSYEQYF.